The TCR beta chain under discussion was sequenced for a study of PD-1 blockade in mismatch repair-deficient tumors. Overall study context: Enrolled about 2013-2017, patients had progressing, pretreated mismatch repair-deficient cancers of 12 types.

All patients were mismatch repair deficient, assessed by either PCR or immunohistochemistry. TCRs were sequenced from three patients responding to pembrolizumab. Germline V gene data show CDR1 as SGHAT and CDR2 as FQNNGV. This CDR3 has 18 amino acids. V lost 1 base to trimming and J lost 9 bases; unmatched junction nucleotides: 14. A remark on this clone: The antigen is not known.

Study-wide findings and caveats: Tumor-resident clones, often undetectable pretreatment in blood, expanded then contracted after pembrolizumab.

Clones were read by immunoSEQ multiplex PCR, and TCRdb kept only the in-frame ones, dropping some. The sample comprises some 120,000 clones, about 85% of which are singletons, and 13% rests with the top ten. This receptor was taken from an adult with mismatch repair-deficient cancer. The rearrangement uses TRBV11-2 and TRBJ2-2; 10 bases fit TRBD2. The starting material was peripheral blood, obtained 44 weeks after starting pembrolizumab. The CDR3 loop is CASSLVRLAGRLERELFF. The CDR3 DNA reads TGTGCCAGCAGCTTAGTCCGACTAGCGGGTCGCCTAGAGCGGGAGCTGTTTTTT. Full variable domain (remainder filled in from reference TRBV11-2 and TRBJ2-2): EAGVAQSPRYKIIEKRQSVAFWCNPISGHATLYWYQQILGQGPKLLIQFQNNGVVDDSQLPKDRFSAERLKGVDSTLKIQPAKLEDSAVYLCASSLVRLAGRLERELFFGEGSRLTVL.